These 27 T cell receptor beta chains share one sample of origin, sequenced in a study of beta chain features in type 1 diabetes. Sequenced material consisted of expressed TCRB transcripts (all of the isolated RNA was reverse transcribed). Using immunoSEQ multiplex PCR, the repertoire was profiled, and TCRdb retains in-frame clones only, with some absent. The top ten hold 2.3% of the sample, which has more than 150,000 clones, approximately 9.1% seen once. The material sequenced was central memory CD4+ T cells from blood. All receptors derive from a woman under 30 in good health.

This rearrangement joins TRBV5-4 to TRBJ1-2; 8 bases map to TRBD1. Germline V gene sequence: CDR1 SGHNT, CDR2 YYREEE (reference sequence). The ends lost 4 bases at V and 5 bases at J; junction bases unmatched: 4. CDR3 size: 13 residues. CDR3 residues: CASSGQGIYGYTF. The CDR3 region has the DNA TGTGCCAGCAGCGGACAGGGTATTTATGGCTACACCTTC.

This clone occurred a few times. V and J are TRBV29-1 and TRBJ1-1, with a possible D match to TRBD1 (5 bases). CDR1 and CDR2 from the germline V gene are SQVTM and ANQGSEA. The CDR3 loop spans 13 amino acids. With 6 bases removed from V and 3 bases from J, the gap between germline ends came to 14 bases. CDR3 region: CSVLGSGDTEAFF. DNA of the CDR3: TGCAGCGTCCTCGGGTCGGGGGACACTGAAGCTTTCTTT.

V gene TRBV18 combines with J gene TRBJ2-6; D remains unclear. Germline V lookup: CDR1 KGHSH, CDR2 LQKENI. Trimming pared 5 bases from V and 0 bases from J, leaving 5 bases between. The CDR3 has 14 amino acids. CDR3 DNA: TGTGCCAGCTCAGAGAGCTCTGGGGCCAACGTCCTGACTTTC. Protein product: CASSESSGANVLTF.

This clone was observed a handful of times. This chain uses TRBV7-2 with TRBJ2-4; D is perhaps TRBD1 (5 bases). Germline CDR1 is SGHTA and CDR2 is FQGNSA. V shed 4 bases and J shed 9 bases, with 19 bases lying between them. The CDR3 totals 15 residues. DNA of the CDR3: TGTGCCAGCAGCTCCCAGGCGTTGCTACAGGCCATTCAGTACTTC. This gives the protein CASSSQALLQAIQYF.

This rearrangement joins TRBV25-1 to TRBJ1-3; 12 bases align to TRBD1. J lost 6 bases, V lost 5 bases, and 8 bases had no gene match. There are 16 residues in the CDR3. Germline loops: CDR1 MGHDK, CDR2 SYGVNS. The CDR3 loop reads CASSWSGQGAENTIYF. In DNA form, the CDR3 reads TGTGCCAGCAGTTGGTCGGGACAGGGGGCGGAAAACACCATATATTTT.

This chain connects TRBV20-1 to TRBJ1-2; D call uncertain. The V gene lost 0 bases and the J gene lost 8 bases, with 7 bases spanning the gap. Germline-derived CDR1 and CDR2 are DFQATT and SNEGSKA (reference sequence). This CDR3 is built from 11 residues. This chain's CDR3 is CSAREKRGYTF. CDR3 DNA: TGCAGTGCTAGAGAAAAGCGGGGCTACACCTTC.

This clone was counted between two and nine times. This chain joins TRBV30 and TRBJ2-7; possible D gene TRBD1, 5 bases. Trimming cost V 4 bases and J 1 base, with 17 bases left between them. The length of the CDR3 is 15 residues. CDR1 is GTSNPN, CDR2 SVGIG, per germline (reference sequence). In DNA form, the CDR3 reads TGTGCCTGGACCCCCCCAGGGTCACTATCCTACGAGCAGTACTTC. It specifies CAWTPPGSLSYEQYF. Full variable domain (outside the CDR3, taken from reference TRBV30 and TRBJ2-7): SQTIHQWPATLVQPVGSPLSLECTVEGTSNPNLYWYRQAAGRGLQLLFYSVGIGQISSEVPQNLSASRPQDRQFILSSKKLLLSDSGFYLCAWTPPGSLSYEQYFGPGTRLTVT.

The chain joins TRBV2 to TRBJ2-7; 12 positions agree with TRBD2. The CDR3 totals 13 residues. After removal of 4 bases from V and 7 bases from J, the junction contained 2 bases not matched to a gene. Germline V gives CDR1 SNHLY, CDR2 FYNNEI. The CDR3 DNA is TGTGCCAGCAGTGGCGGACTAGCGGGGGAGCAGTACTTC. This gives the protein CASSGGLAGEQYF.

This clone was seen only a few times. The J gene is TRBJ2-3, the V gene TRBV4-1; D is unclear. The CDR3 contains 15 residues. V shed 0 bases and J shed 7 bases, with 14 bases lying between them. Per germline, CDR1 MGHRA and CDR2 YSYEKL. CDR3 nucleotide sequence: TGCGCCAGCAGCCAAGAAATATATGGTAGAAATACGCAGTATTTT. It translates to CASSQEIYGRNTQYF.

This chain connects TRBV5-1 to TRBJ1-4; TRBD1 matches at 8 bases. This CDR3 spans 15 amino acids. From germline, CDR1 is SGHRS and CDR2 YFSETQ. Unmatched junction bases numbered 7, after V lost 3 bases and J lost 6 bases. Written as DNA, the CDR3 is TGCGCCAGCAGCTCGACAGGGGAAGAACATGAAAAACTGTTTTTT. Protein: CASSSTGEEHEKLFF.

This clone came up many times. The chain recombines TRBV19 with TRBJ1-5; D remains unclear. This CDR3 has 14 amino acids. The V end lost 4 bases, the J end lost 3 bases, and 10 bases lay between the germline ends. From germline, CDR1 is LNHDA and CDR2 SQIVND (reference sequence). In nucleotides, the CDR3 is TGTGCCAGTAGTAGAGACGGGTTCAATCAGCCCCAGCATTTT. It encodes CASSRDGFNQPQHF.

The V and J genes are TRBV9 and TRBJ1-5; D remains unclear. Germline-derived CDR1 and CDR2 are SGDLS and YYNGEE. CDR3 size: 15 residues. V was pared by 0 bases and J by 0 bases, with 7 bases between. CDR3 DNA sequence: TGTGCCAGCAGCGTAGGGTCAGGTAGCAATCAGCCCCAGCATTTT. It yields the protein CASSVGSGSNQPQHF.

The V and J genes are TRBV19 and TRBJ2-7; D perhaps matches TRBD2 (7 bases). The CDR3 has 15 residues. Trimming pared 3 bases from V and 3 bases from J, leaving 15 bases between. Germline V gene data show CDR1 as LNHDA and CDR2 as SQIVND (reference sequence). CDR3 nucleotides: TGTGCCAGTAGTATTCCTGGCGGGGGCAACTACGAGCAGTACTTC. It codes for CASSIPGGGNYEQYF.

The chain links TRBV2 to TRBJ1-2; possibly TRBD1 for D (5 bases). The CDR3 contains 12 residues. V was clipped by 2 bases and J by 8 bases, with 9 bases between them. Per the germline V gene, CDR1 is SNHLY and CDR2 is FYNNEI. Here the CDR3 DNA reads TGTGCCAGCAGTGAATTGGGGGGGGGCTACACCTTC. Translating it yields CASSELGGGYTF.

This clone has ten or more counts. The V and J genes are TRBV29-1 and TRBJ1-4, with no clear D. Germline-derived CDR1 and CDR2 are SQVTM and ANQGSEA. This CDR3 is built from 12 residues. The V end was cut by 6 bases, the J end by 6 bases, with 11 bases between. The CDR3 sequence is CSVREADEKLFF. The DNA of the CDR3 is TGCAGCGTCCGGGAGGCAGATGAAAAACTGTTTTTT.

This clone was found a few times. CDR3 amino acids: CASRTGVELGDTQYF. CDR3 nucleotide sequence: TGTGCCAGCAGGACAGGGGTTGAACTAGGAGATACGCAGTATTTT. V usage is TRBV25-1 and J usage is TRBJ2-3; 8 nucleotides agree with TRBD1. Trimming at V came to 6 bases and at J to 5 bases, leaving 10 bases not matched to a gene. The CDR3 loop spans 15 amino acids. Germline CDR1 reads MGHDK; CDR2 reads SYGVNS. The full variable domain, with the rest looked up from reference TRBV25-1 and TRBJ2-3, is EADIYQTPRYLVIGTGKKITLECSQTMGHDKMYWYQQDPGMELHLIHYSYGVNSTEKGDLSSESTVSRIRTEHFPLTLESARPSHTSQYLCASRTGVELGDTQYFGPGTRLTVL.

This chain uses TRBV25-1 with TRBJ1-2; a weak D match, TRBD1 (6 bases). The V end was cut by 2 bases, the J end by 7 bases, with 20 bases between. There are 16 residues in the CDR3. Germline V gene sequence: CDR1 MGHDK, CDR2 SYGVNS. The CDR3 region is CASSERKGGKLTGYTF. Written as DNA, the CDR3 is TGTGCCAGCAGTGAAAGGAAAGGGGGAAAGCTGACTGGCTACACCTTC.

This clone was counted between two and nine times. The rearrangement joins TRBV7-2 to TRBJ2-3, with 10 bases identical to TRBD1. The V segment lost 3 bases and the J segment 2 bases; nucleotides outside the gene matches: 8. Per the germline V gene, CDR1 is SGHTA and CDR2 is FQGNSA. The CDR3 contains 17 residues. The CDR3 sequence is CASSLFLGTGDTDTQYF. CDR3 nucleotides: TGTGCCAGCAGCTTGTTCCTCGGGACAGGGGACACAGATACGCAGTATTTT.

The CDR3 spells CASIHQNSGNTIYF. In DNA form, the CDR3 reads TGTGCCAGCATTCATCAGAACTCTGGAAACACCATATATTTT. The chain couples TRBV28 to TRBJ1-3, with D unresolved. Trimming shortened V by 7 bases and J by 0 bases, and 10 bases separated the two germline ends. Per the germline V gene, CDR1 is MDHEN and CDR2 is SYDVKM. CDR3 size: 14 residues.

A few counts support this clone. V is TRBV7-9 and J is TRBJ1-3; 7 bases fit TRBD1. This CDR3 comprises 16 residues. Germline lookup yields CDR1 SEHNR and CDR2 FQNEAQ (reference sequence). The V segment lost 5 bases and the J segment 0 bases; nucleotides outside the gene matches: 7. The CDR3, as DNA: TGTGCCAGCAGCCCGGGGGACAGAAACTCTGGAAACACCATATATTTT. Amino acids: CASSPGDRNSGNTIYF.

This clone has just a few counts. The chain has TRBV9 and TRBJ1-5; D uncertain. CDR3 length equals 15 residues. Trimming took off 0 bases at V and 1 base at J, with 8 bases between the two ends. Germline lookup yields CDR1 SGDLS and CDR2 YYNGEE. The CDR3 loop is CASSVGEQSNQPQHF. CDR3 DNA sequence: TGTGCCAGCAGCGTAGGGGAGCAGAGCAATCAGCCCCAGCATTTT.

About this clone itself: The same CDR3 is also encoded by other DNA sequences in this sample. V and J are TRBV14 and TRBJ1-2; D may be TRBD1 (5 bases). From germline, CDR1 is SGHDN and CDR2 FVKESK. The CDR3 covers 13 residues. Trimming removed 2 bases at V and 4 bases at J, with 8 bases between. CDR3 nucleotides: TGTGCCAGCAGCCAACTCGACAGCTATGGCTACACCTTC. It is translated as CASSQLDSYGYTF.

V and J are TRBV2 and TRBJ1-4; 8 bases agree with TRBD1. Looked up from germline, CDR1 is SNHLY and CDR2 is FYNNEI. V shed 7 bases, J shed 0 bases, and the junction held 10 bases outside the gene matches. This CDR3 region has 17 residues. CDR3 in DNA: TGTGCCAGCAACGGAGGACAGGGAGACGCAACTAATGAAAAACTGTTTTTT. Protein: CASNGGQGDATNEKLFF.

This clone appeared once. CDR3: CASSFGDRGNYEQYF. The CDR3 coding sequence is TGTGCCAGCAGCTTTGGCGACAGGGGAAACTACGAGCAGTACTTC. V usage is TRBV5-4 and J usage is TRBJ2-7; 8 nucleotides line up with TRBD1. The CDR3 spans 15 residues. Trimming removed 2 bases from V and 3 bases from J; junction bases left unmatched: 7. Germline V lookup: CDR1 SGHNT, CDR2 YYREEE (reference sequence). Together with reference TRBV5-4 and TRBJ2-7, the CDR3 gives the full variable domain: ETGVTQSPTHLIKTRGQQVTLRCSSQSGHNTVSWYQQALGQGPQFIFQYYREEENGRGNFPPRFSGLQFPNYSSELNVNALELDDSALYLCASSFGDRGNYEQYFGPGTRLTVT.

Ten or more counts support this clone. The chain couples TRBV6-5 to TRBJ1-1; D is perhaps TRBD1 (6 bases). Germline V CDR1 and CDR2: MNHEY, SVGAGI. The CDR3 consists of 15 residues. Trimming took 7 bases from V and 1 from J, leaving 16 bases between them. The CDR3 bases are TGTGCCAGCACGGGCAGGGGCGCGGGGAACACTGAAGCTTTCTTT. Translation gives CASTGRGAGNTEAFF.

The sample holds a few counts of this clone. The V gene is TRBV6-1, the J gene TRBJ2-7; the match to TRBD1 covers 7 bases. The length of the CDR3 is 14 residues. Germline V gene lookup returns CDR1 MNHNS and CDR2 SASEGT. Trimming at V came to 4 bases and at J to 5 bases, leaving 8 bases not matched to a gene. The CDR3 is CASSASPGQHEQYF. The CDR3 DNA reads as TGTGCCAGCAGTGCATCCCCGGGACAGCACGAGCAGTACTTC.

This clone was detected only a few times. CDR3 nucleotide sequence: TGTGCCAGCAGCTTAGCCTTTTCCGGGGCGGGGGATACGCAGTATTTT. Translated: CASSLAFSGAGDTQYF. The chain carries TRBV7-2 and TRBJ2-3, with D possibly matching TRBD2 (6 bases). Trimming removed 0 bases at V and 6 bases at J, with 16 bases between. This CDR3 has 16 amino acids. Germline assignment: CDR1 SGHTA and CDR2 FQGNSA.